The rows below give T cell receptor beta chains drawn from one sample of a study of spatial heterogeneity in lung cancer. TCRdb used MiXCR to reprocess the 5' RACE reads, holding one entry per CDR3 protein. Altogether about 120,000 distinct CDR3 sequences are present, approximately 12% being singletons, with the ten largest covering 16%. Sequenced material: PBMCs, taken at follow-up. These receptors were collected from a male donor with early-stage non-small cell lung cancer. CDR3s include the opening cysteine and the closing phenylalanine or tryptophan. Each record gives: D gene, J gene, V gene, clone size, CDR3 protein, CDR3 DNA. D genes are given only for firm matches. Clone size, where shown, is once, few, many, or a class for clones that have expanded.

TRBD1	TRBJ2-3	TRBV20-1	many	CSASGQPPSGSTDTQYF	TGCAGTGCGTCGGGACAGCCGCCTTCCGGTTCAACAGATACGCAGTATTTT
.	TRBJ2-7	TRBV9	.	CASSVDPGQTYEQYF	TGTGCCAGCAGCGTAGATCCAGGGCAAACCTACGAGCAGTACTTC
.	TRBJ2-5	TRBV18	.	CASSPLSGDQETQYF	TGTGCCAGCTCACCGCTGTCCGGGGATCAAGAGACCCAGTACTTC
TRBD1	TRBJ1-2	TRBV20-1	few	CSALKRDSGYGYTF	TGCAGTGCTCTCAAACGGGACAGTGGCTATGGCTACACCTTC
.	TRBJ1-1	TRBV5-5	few	CASSRFFRDSRMNTEAFF	TGTGCCAGCAGCCGGTTTTTCCGGGACTCCAGAATGAACACTGAAGCTTTCTTT
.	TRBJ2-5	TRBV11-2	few	CASSLGGLSQETQYF	TGTGCCAGCAGCTTGGGGGGGCTAAGCCAAGAGACCCAGTACTTC
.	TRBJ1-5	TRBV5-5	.	CASRPDGSNQPQHF	TGTGCCAGCAGACCGGACGGTAGCAATCAGCCCCAGCATTTT
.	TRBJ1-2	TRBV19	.	CASSPDSANYGYTF	TGTGCCAGTTCTCCGGACAGCGCTAACTATGGCTACACCTTC
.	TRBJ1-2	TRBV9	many	CASSVEPGNSYGYTF	TGTGCCAGCAGCGTAGAGCCAGGGAACTCCTATGGCTACACCTTC
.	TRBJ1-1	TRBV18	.	CASSPTGAGTEAFF	TGTGCCAGCTCACCCACGGGGGCCGGCACTGAAGCTTTCTTT
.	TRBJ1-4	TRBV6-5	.	CASSDPARRKLFF	TGTGCCAGCAGCGATCCGGCACGGAGAAAACTGTTTTTT
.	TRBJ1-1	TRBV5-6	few	CASSLVLYTEAFF	TGTGCCAGCAGCTTGGTTCTGTACACTGAAGCTTTCTTT
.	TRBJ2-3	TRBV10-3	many	CATLALQGLADTQYF	TGTGCCACTCTAGCCTTACAGGGTCTGGCAGATACGCAGTATTTT
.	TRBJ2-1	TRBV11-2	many	CASSLEIVGSVEQFF	TGTGCCAGCAGCTTAGAGATAGTAGGGTCGGTTGAGCAGTTCTTC
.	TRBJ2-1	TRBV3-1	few	CASSQSVEQFF	TGTGCCAGCAGCCAATCGGTTGAGCAGTTCTTC
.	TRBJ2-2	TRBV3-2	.	CASLSSSTGELFF	TGTGCCAGCTTGTCTAGCAGCACCGGGGAGCTGTTTTTT
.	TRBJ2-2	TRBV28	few	CASKGGPGTGELFF	TGTGCCAGCAAGGGGGGACCGGGTACCGGGGAGCTGTTTTTT
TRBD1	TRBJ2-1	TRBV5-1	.	CASSPGTGSYNEQFF	TGCGCCAGCAGCCCTGGGACAGGGTCCTACAATGAGCAGTTCTTC
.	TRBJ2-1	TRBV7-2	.	CASSSDRYNEQFF	TGTGCCAGCAGCTCTGACAGATACAATGAGCAGTTCTTC
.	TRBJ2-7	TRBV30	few	CAWSRQEPYEQYF	TGTGCCTGGAGTAGGCAGGAGCCCTACGAGCAGTACTTC
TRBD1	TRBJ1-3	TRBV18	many	CASSQGQAAGNTIYF	TGTGCCAGCTCACAAGGACAGGCGGCTGGAAACACCATATATTTT
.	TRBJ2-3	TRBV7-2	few	CASSRGMGADTQYF	TGTGCCAGCAGCCGGGGGATGGGGGCAGATACGCAGTATTTT
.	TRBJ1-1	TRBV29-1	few	CSVEVRSDTEAFF	TGCAGCGTTGAAGTCCGCTCGGACACTGAAGCTTTCTTT
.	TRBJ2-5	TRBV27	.	CASSLGIGVRTQYF	TGTGCCAGCAGTTTAGGGATAGGGGTTCGGACCCAGTACTTC
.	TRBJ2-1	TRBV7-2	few	CASSLGRAGYNEQFF	TGTGCCAGCAGCTTAGGAAGGGCGGGTTACAATGAGCAGTTCTTC
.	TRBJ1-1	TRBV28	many	CASSPQWIGTEAFF	TGTGCCAGCAGTCCCCAGTGGATCGGCACTGAAGCTTTCTTT
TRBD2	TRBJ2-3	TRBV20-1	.	CSARGGLAGAGSTDTQYF	TGCAGTGCTAGAGGAGGCCTAGCGGGGGCAGGGAGCACAGATACGCAGTATTTT
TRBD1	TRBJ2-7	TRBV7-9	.	CASSSPGLAGGGEQYF	TGTGCCAGCAGCTCCCCGGGCTTGGCAGGGGGTGGGGAGCAGTACTTC
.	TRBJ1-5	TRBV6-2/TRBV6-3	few	CASSYQGLSNQPQHF	TGTGCCAGCAGTTACCAGGGGTTAAGCAATCAGCCCCAGCATTTT
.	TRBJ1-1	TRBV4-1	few	CASSQGLDRENTEAFF	TGCGCCAGCAGCCAAGGTCTCGACCGGGAGAACACTGAAGCTTTCTTT
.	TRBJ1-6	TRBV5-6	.	CASSLWGRESLNSPLHF	TGTGCCAGCAGCTTGTGGGGCAGGGAATCCCTTAATTCACCCCTCCACTTT
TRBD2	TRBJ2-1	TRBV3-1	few	CASSHERGAYNEQFF	TGTGCCAGCAGCCATGAGCGGGGGGCATACAATGAGCAGTTCTTC
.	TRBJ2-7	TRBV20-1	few	CSASGVYEQYF	TGCAGTGCTAGTGGCGTCTACGAGCAGTACTTC
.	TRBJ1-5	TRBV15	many	CATTDEGGNQPQHF	TGTGCCACCACCGACGAGGGTGGCAATCAGCCCCAGCATTTT
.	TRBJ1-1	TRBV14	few	CASSQGGHPNTEAFF	TGTGCCAGCAGCCAAGGAGGACACCCGAACACTGAAGCTTTCTTT
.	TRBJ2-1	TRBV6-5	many	CASSPDADTSNEQFF	TGTGCCAGCAGTCCAGACGCCGACACGAGCAATGAGCAGTTCTTC
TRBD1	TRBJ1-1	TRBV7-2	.	CASSYRTGGGTEAFF	TGTGCCAGCAGCTATCGGACAGGGGGCGGAACTGAAGCTTTCTTT
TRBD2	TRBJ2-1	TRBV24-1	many	CATSSRGAGRNEQFF	TGTGCCACCAGTTCTCGGGGAGCGGGGAGGAATGAGCAGTTCTTC
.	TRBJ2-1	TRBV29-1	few	CSVTTGFDNEQFF	TGCAGCGTTACTACAGGGTTTGACAATGAGCAGTTCTTC
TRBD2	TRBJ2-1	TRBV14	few	CASSQDPGRGSWNEQFF	TGTGCCAGCAGCCAAGATCCAGGGCGGGGGTCTTGGAATGAGCAGTTCTTC
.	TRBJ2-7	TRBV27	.	CASSFAHEQYF	TGTGCCAGCAGTTTTGCCCACGAGCAGTACTTC
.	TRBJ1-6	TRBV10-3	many	CAISDDADSSPLHF	TGTGCCATCAGTGACGACGCAGACAGTTCACCCCTCCACTTT
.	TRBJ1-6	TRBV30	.	CAWSPGAGYNSPLHF	TGTGCCTGGAGTCCAGGGGCAGGGTATAATTCACCCCTCCACTTT
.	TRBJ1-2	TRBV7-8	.	CASRREGGANNYGYTF	TGTGCCAGCAGGAGAGAGGGGGGCGCCAATAACTATGGCTACACCTTC
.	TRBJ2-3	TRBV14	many	CASSYTDTQYF	TGTGCCAGCAGCTACACAGATACGCAGTATTTT
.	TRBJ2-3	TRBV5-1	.	CASRPQGSTDTQYF	TGCGCCAGCAGGCCCCAGGGGAGCACAGATACGCAGTATTTT
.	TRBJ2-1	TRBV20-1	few	CSARGSNEQFF	TGCAGTGCTAGAGGGAGCAATGAGCAGTTCTTC
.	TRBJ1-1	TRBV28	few	CASSLLTVNTEAFF	TGTGCCAGCAGTTTACTTACAGTGAACACTGAAGCTTTCTTT
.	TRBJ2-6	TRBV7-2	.	CASSLRPTGHRPHSGANVLTF	TGTGCCAGCAGCCTACGGCCAACGGGCCATCGCCCCCACTCTGGGGCCAACGTCCTGACTTTC
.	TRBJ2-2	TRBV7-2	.	CASRPGPNTGELFF	TGTGCCAGCAGACCGGGCCCGAACACCGGGGAGCTGTTTTTT
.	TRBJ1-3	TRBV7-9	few	CASSQGGGRGNTIYF	TGTGCCAGCAGCCAGGGAGGGGGACGTGGAAACACCATATATTTT